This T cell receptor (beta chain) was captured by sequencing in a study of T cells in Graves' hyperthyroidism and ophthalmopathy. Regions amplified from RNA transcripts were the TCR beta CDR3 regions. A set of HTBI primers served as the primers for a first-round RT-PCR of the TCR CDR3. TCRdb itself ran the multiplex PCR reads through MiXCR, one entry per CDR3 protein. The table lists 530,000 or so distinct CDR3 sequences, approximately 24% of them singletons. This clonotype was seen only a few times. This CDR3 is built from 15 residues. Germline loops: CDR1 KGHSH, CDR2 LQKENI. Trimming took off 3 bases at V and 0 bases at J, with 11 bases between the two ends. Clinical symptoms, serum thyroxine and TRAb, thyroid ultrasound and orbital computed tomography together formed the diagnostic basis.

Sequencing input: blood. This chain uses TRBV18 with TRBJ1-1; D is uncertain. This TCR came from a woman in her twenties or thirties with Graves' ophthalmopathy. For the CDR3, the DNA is TGTGCCAGCTCACCTTCGGCGAATATGAACACTGAAGCTTTCTTT. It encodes CASSPSANMNTEAFF. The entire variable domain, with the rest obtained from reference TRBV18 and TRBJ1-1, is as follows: NAGVMQNPRHLVRRRGQEARLRCSPMKGHSHVYWYRQLPEEGLKFMVYLQKENIIDESGMPKERFSAEFPKEGPSILRIQQVVRGDSAAYFCASSPSANMNTEAFFGQGTRLTVV.